One and the same sample provided the 3 T cell receptor beta chains below, sequenced in a study of blood T cells in healthy people across ages. Alongside a J-beta primer mix, a sample-barcoded 5' primer served in a second PCR lasting roughly 7 to 11 cycles. Via MiXCR, TCRdb re-called the 5' RACE reads, giving one row per CDR3 protein. The sample records 1.2 million to 1.5 million distinct CDR3 sequences, approximately 42% being singletons. Sequenced material: blood. These receptors were collected from a woman aged 18-29 years in good health.

The genes are TRBV12-3 or TRBV12-4 and TRBJ2-5; no firm D call. The CDR3 extends over 15 amino acids. V lost 7 bases and J lost 11, with 26 bases in between. CDR3 sequence: CASILAMGSNNEQYF. The CDR3 DNA reads as TGTGCCAGCATCCTTGCGATGGGGTCCAACAATGAGCAGTACTTC.

In this sample, this clonotype turned up a few times. The chain couples TRBV21-1 to TRBJ2-1; no check of the table's D call, TRBD1, against the DNA was made. TRBV21-1 constitutes a pseudogene. This CDR3 has 16 amino acids. The DNA for the CDR3 is TGTGCCAGCAGCAATTCACAGGGGGCGCGTTACAATGAGCAGTTCTTC. It translates to CASSNSQGARYNEQFF.

The chain employs TRBV10-3 and TRBJ1-1, with D perhaps TRBD1 (5 bases). Trimming took off 3 bases at V and 3 bases at J, with 14 bases between the two ends. Germline V CDR1 and CDR2: ENHRY, SYGVKD. The CDR3 is 15 amino acids. The CDR3 loop is CAISENLSGYTEAFF. Written as DNA, the CDR3 is TGTGCCATCAGTGAAAACCTATCAGGGTACACTGAAGCTTTCTTT.